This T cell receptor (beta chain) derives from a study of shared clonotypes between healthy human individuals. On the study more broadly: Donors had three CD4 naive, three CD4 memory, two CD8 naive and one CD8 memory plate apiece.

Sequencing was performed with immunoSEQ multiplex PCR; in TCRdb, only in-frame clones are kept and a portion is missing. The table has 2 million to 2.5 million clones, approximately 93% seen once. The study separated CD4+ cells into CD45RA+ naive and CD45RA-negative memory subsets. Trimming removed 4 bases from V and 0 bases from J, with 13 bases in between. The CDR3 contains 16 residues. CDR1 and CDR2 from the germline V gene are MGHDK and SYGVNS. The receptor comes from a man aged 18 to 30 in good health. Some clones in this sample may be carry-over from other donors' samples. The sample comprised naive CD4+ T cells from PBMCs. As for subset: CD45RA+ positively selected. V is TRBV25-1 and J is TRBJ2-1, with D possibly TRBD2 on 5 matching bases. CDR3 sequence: CASSGTDGSSYNEQFF. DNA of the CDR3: TGTGCCAGCAGTGGGACTGACGGAAGCTCCTACAATGAGCAGTTCTTC.